A selection of T cell receptor beta chains follows, all from one sample in a study of spatial heterogeneity in lung cancer. MiXCR was run by TCRdb on the 5' RACE reads, yielding one entry per CDR3 protein. The table has 4,500 to 5,000 distinct CDR3 sequences, roughly 12% seen once. The sample was lung tumor tissue, taken at surgery. These receptors all come from a male donor with early-stage non-small cell lung cancer. The CDR3 runs from the conserved cysteine through the conserved F or W. D genes are given only for firm matches. Rows may omit the clone size; those that give it use once, few, many or a size class.

>TRBV20-1|many|TRBJ2-7|TRBD2
TGCAGTGCTAGAGACGTAGCGGGAGGGACCTACGAGCAGTACTTC
CSARDVAGGTYEQYF
>TRBV29-1|medium-sized|TRBJ1-1|NA
TGCAGCGTCGGTGGGGCAGGGAATGAAGCTTTCTTT
CSVGGAGNEAFF
>TRBV4-3|many|TRBJ1-3|NA
TGCGCCAGCAGCCAAGGGGCCAGCTACTCTGGAAACACCATATATTTT
CASSQGASYSGNTIYF
>TRBV30|medium-sized|TRBJ2-2|NA
TGTGCCTGGAGTGTATCGAACACCGGGGAGCTGTTTTTT
CAWSVSNTGELFF
>TRBV2|NA|TRBJ2-4|NA
TGTGCCAGCAGTGGGACCGCGAACAGTCAGTACTTC
CASSGTANSQYF
>TRBV14|few|TRBJ2-1|NA
TGTGCCAGCAGCCAAGTCAGCTTCTCCTACAATGAGCAGTTCTTC
CASSQVSFSYNEQFF
>TRBV20-1|medium-sized|TRBJ2-3|NA
TGCAGTGCTTCCAGGGTTGACCACACAGATACGCAGTATTTT
CSASRVDHTDTQYF
>TRBV4-2|medium-sized|TRBJ1-6|TRBD1
TGTGCCAGCAGCCAAGTTCGGACAGCAGGGGGTGTCCCACCCCTCCACTTT
CASSQVRTAGGVPPLHF
>TRBV6-5|medium-sized|TRBJ1-3|NA
TGTGCCAGCAGTTTCAGCTCTGGAAACACCATATATTTT
CASSFSSGNTIYF
>TRBV5-1|NA|TRBJ2-3|TRBD2
TGCGCCAGCAGGCAGATCGGGACTAGCGGAGATACGCAGTATTTT
CASRQIGTSGDTQYF
>TRBV6-5|many|TRBJ2-3|TRBD2
TGTGCCAGCAGGCGGGGGTGGTTGAGGGGAGATACGCAGTATTTT
CASRRGWLRGDTQYF
>TRBV3-1|many|TRBJ2-1|NA
TGTGCCAGCAGCCATAGGACCGGGCCTTTTTACAATGAGCAGTTCTTC
CASSHRTGPFYNEQFF
>TRBV12-3/TRBV12-4|medium-sized|TRBJ2-7|NA
TGTGCCAGCAGTTTAGCAGGTCCTTCCTACGAGCAGTACTTC
CASSLAGPSYEQYF
>TRBV7-3|many|TRBJ2-3|NA
TGTGCCAGCAGCGCAAACCCAAGGGATACGCAGTATTTT
CASSANPRDTQYF
>TRBV12-3/TRBV12-4|NA|TRBJ2-7|NA
TGTGCCAGCAGTTTTCAGTCGTACGAGCAGTACTTC
CASSFQSYEQYF
>TRBV6-2/TRBV6-3|medium-sized|TRBJ2-7|NA
TGTGCCAGCAGAGGGCAGGGGGGCGACGAGCAGTACTTC
CASRGQGGDEQYF
>TRBV19|many|TRBJ1-2|NA
TGTGCCAGTACCCCATCACGACAGGTTTATGGCTACACCTTC
CASTPSRQVYGYTF
>TRBV4-3|many|TRBJ1-2|NA
TGCGCCAGCAGCCAAGAGTCAGGTCTTCCCCTTGGCTACACCTTC
CASSQESGLPLGYTF
>TRBV4-2|many|TRBJ2-2|TRBD1
TGTGCCAGCAGCCGAGGGACAGGGGCCGGGGAGCTGTTTTTT
CASSRGTGAGELFF
>TRBV18|many|TRBJ1-1|NA
TGTGCCAGCTCCCCGGGGCAGGAGGGCACTGAAGCTTTCTTT
CASSPGQEGTEAFF
>TRBV28|many|TRBJ2-1|NA
TGTGCCAGCAGCCAAGAGCCGCTCTCCTACAATGAGCAGTTCTTC
CASSQEPLSYNEQFF
>TRBV4-2|medium-sized|TRBJ2-1|NA
TGTGCCAGCAGTAGCGGAAAAGGGAATGAGCAGTTCTTC
CASSSGKGNEQFF
>TRBV7-2|many|TRBJ1-6|NA
TGTGCCAGCAGCTCCATAACGGGGGGTAATTCACCCCTCCACTTT
CASSSITGGNSPLHF
>TRBV19|few|TRBJ1-2|NA
TGTGCCAGTAGTATGGATATGCAGGCCCCGCTTTATGGCTACACCTTC
CASSMDMQAPLYGYTF
>TRBV4-2|many|TRBJ2-1|NA
TGTGCCAGCAGCCACGCTTACAATGAGCAGTTCTTC
CASSHAYNEQFF
>TRBV7-9|many|TRBJ2-2|NA
TGTGCCAGCAGCTTAGCGGGGAGTTTCACCGGGGAGCTGTTTTTT
CASSLAGSFTGELFF
>TRBV6-6|medium-sized|TRBJ2-7|NA
TGTGCCAGCACCTTTAAGAACTACGAGCAGTACTTC
CASTFKNYEQYF
>TRBV7-7|many|TRBJ2-1|TRBD2
TGTGCTAGCAGCTTAGCGGAGGGGATAGCGGGAGGGCCCCTGTTCTTC
CASSLAEGIAGGPLFF
>TRBV7-2|many|TRBJ2-1|NA
TGTGCCAGCAGCACTCGGCGGGACGGTACCAATGAGCAGTTCTTC
CASSTRRDGTNEQFF
>TRBV7-9|many|TRBJ2-3|TRBD1
TGTGCCAGCAGCTCGGGACAGGAGACAGATACGCAGTATTTT
CASSSGQETDTQYF
>TRBV6-2/TRBV6-3|many|TRBJ2-5|TRBD2
TGTGCCAGCAGTTACGAAGCGGGGGGGCTCGAGACCCAGTACTTC
CASSYEAGGLETQYF
>TRBV12-3/TRBV12-4|NA|TRBJ2-5|TRBD2
TGTGCCAGCAGTTTACCCGGGACTAGCGGGAGTGAGACCCAGTACTTC
CASSLPGTSGSETQYF
>TRBV15|NA|TRBJ2-7|NA
TGTGCCACCAGCAGAGACCTAACAGGCCGCTACGAGCAGTACTTC
CATSRDLTGRYEQYF
>TRBV11-2|many|TRBJ2-1|TRBD2
TGTGCCAGCAGCTTAAGGACTAGCTCGAGCTCCTACAATGAGCAGTTCTTC
CASSLRTSSSSYNEQFF
>TRBV28|NA|TRBJ1-2|NA
TGTGCCAGCAGTCAACTAAACTATGGCTACACCTTC
CASSQLNYGYTF
>TRBV10-1|NA|TRBJ2-7|TRBD1
TGCGCCAGCAGTGGGGACAGGGTTTACGAGCAGTACTTC
CASSGDRVYEQYF
>TRBV28|medium-sized|TRBJ2-1|TRBD2
TGTGCCAGCAGTTCAGCCGGGACTAGCGGGGGTAAGCAGTTCTTC
CASSSAGTSGGKQFF
>TRBV7-9|NA|TRBJ1-1|TRBD1
TGTGCCAGCAGCCGCATCGGGACAGGGAGACTTTTGGCTGAAGCTTTCTTT
CASSRIGTGRLLAEAFF
>TRBV27|medium-sized|TRBJ1-1|NA
TGTGCCAGCAGTGCCCTCAGGACTTCCCATGTAACTGAAGCTTTCTTT
CASSALRTSHVTEAFF
>TRBV7-2|medium-sized|TRBJ2-7|TRBD2
TGTGCCAGCAGCCTAGCGGGGAATGCGAAAGAGCAGTACTTC
CASSLAGNAKEQYF
>TRBV7-2|many|TRBJ2-1|TRBD2
TGTGCCAGCAGCTTAGTAAGGACTAGCGGGGGGGTGCGTGAGCAGTTCTTC
CASSLVRTSGGVREQFF
>TRBV20-1|NA|TRBJ2-3|TRBD1
TGCAGTGCTAGAGATGGTTACAGGGGGAGGACAGATACGCAGTATTTT
CSARDGYRGRTDTQYF
>TRBV9|many|TRBJ2-1|NA
TGTGCCAGCAGCGTTGGAGGGAGCACCTACAATGAGCAGTTCTTC
CASSVGGSTYNEQFF